The 10 T cell receptor beta chains given below trace back to one sample, sequenced in a study of cytomegalovirus exposure and HLA in healthy donors. PCR was performed using 60 Vbeta and 13 Jbeta primers. TCRdb's copy holds only in-frame clones and misses some; the assay was immunoSEQ multiplex PCR. The table lists about 110,000 clones, 60% to 85% of them singletons. The sequenced sample was PBMCs. These receptors were taken from an older woman in good health and CMV-seropositive.

The chain employs TRBV4-2 and TRBJ2-5; D is unresolved. Germline CDR1 is LGHNA and CDR2 is YNFKEQ. Trimming removed 0 bases at V and 3 bases at J, with 8 bases between. The CDR3 totals 14 residues. The CDR3 loop is CASSQDSQKETQYF. For the CDR3, the DNA is TGTGCCAGCAGCCAAGATAGCCAGAAAGAGACCCAGTACTTC.

J is TRBJ2-3 and V is TRBV7-3; D is possibly TRBD2 (6 bases). The V end lost 3 bases, the J end lost 4 bases, and 11 bases lay between the germline ends. Germline V gives CDR1 SGHTA, CDR2 FQGTGA. There are 14 residues in the CDR3. CDR3 DNA sequence: TGTGCCAGCAGCTTCGGGAGTGGGTCAGATACGCAGTATTTT. It codes for CASSFGSGSDTQYF.

This clone appeared once. The chain joins TRBV27 to TRBJ1-1; D may be TRBD1 (5 bases). The CDR3 runs 14 residues. With 1 base removed from V and 3 bases from J, the gap between germline ends came to 9 bases. CDR1 and CDR2 from the germline V gene are MNHEY and SMNVEV (reference sequence). The CDR3 DNA follows: TGTGCCAGCAGTTTATGGGGGGGACACACTGAAGCTTTCTTT. Residues: CASSLWGGHTEAFF.

The CDR3 protein is CATSRGRSEAFF. DNA for the CDR3: TGTGCCACCAGCAGAGGTAGGAGTGAAGCTTTCTTT. This chain connects TRBV15 to TRBJ1-1, with D hard to call. This CDR3 contains 12 residues. Trimming removed 1 base at V and 7 bases at J, with 7 bases between. The V gene's germline CDR1 is LNHNV and CDR2 YYDKDF (reference sequence).

V is TRBV19 and J is TRBJ2-7, with TRBD1 identical over 7 bases. V gave up 1 base and J gave up 3 bases; unmatched junction bases: 12. The CDR3 contains 17 residues. The germline V gene has CDR1 LNHDA and CDR2 SQIVND (reference sequence). This chain's CDR3 is CASSIGFADRAGYEQYF. The CDR3, as DNA: TGTGCCAGTAGTATAGGTTTTGCCGACAGGGCGGGCTACGAGCAGTACTTC.

The chain has TRBV28 and TRBJ2-1; 8 bases match TRBD2. This CDR3 region has 15 residues. Germline V lookup: CDR1 MDHEN, CDR2 SYDVKM. V gave up 6 bases and J gave up 4 bases; unmatched junction bases: 8. CDR3 DNA sequence: TGTGCCAGCAGATTTAGTAGCGGGGTATACAATGAGCAGTTCTTC. Protein product: CASRFSSGVYNEQFF.

The chain is built from TRBV19 and TRBJ2-7; the match to TRBD1 covers 8 bases. V lost 5 bases, J lost 0 bases, and 3 bases stayed unmatched. Germline V CDR1 and CDR2: LNHDA, SQIVND (reference sequence). There are 14 residues in the CDR3. The CDR3 is CASSDRGSSYEQYF. The CDR3, as DNA: TGTGCCAGTAGTGACAGGGGAAGCTCCTACGAGCAGTACTTC. Full variable domain (outside the CDR3, taken from reference TRBV19 and TRBJ2-7): DGGITQSPKYLFRKEGQNVTLSCEQNLNHDAMYWYRQDPGQGLRLIYYSQIVNDFQKGDIAEGYSVSREKKESFPLTVTSAQKNPTAFYLCASSDRGSSYEQYFGPGTRLTVT.

This sequence joins TRBV10-3 and TRBJ1-3; D unresolved. From germline, CDR1 is ENHRY and CDR2 SYGVKD. The CDR3 consists of 13 residues. V dropped 8 bases and J dropped 0 bases, with 8 bases sitting between them. The CDR3: CAIGYSSGNTIYF. The CDR3 DNA reads as TGTGCCATCGGATACAGCTCTGGAAACACCATATATTTT.

This clone has just a few counts. The rearrangement joins TRBV5-4 to TRBJ1-3, with 7 nucleotides matching TRBD1. J gave up 7 bases and V 4 bases, and 5 bases lay outside the gene matches. This CDR3 is 13 amino acids long. The germline CDR1 and CDR2 sequences are SGHNT and YYREEE (reference sequence). The CDR3 sequence: CASSPVQGNTIYF. The CDR3 DNA follows: TGTGCCAGCAGCCCGGTACAGGGGAACACCATATATTTT.

The chain combines TRBV15 with TRBJ2-2; tentatively, D is TRBD1 (6 bases). CDR3 length: 16 residues. From germline, CDR1 is LNHNV and CDR2 YYDKDF (reference sequence). V lost 5 bases to trimming and J lost 1 base, with 14 bases between them. The CDR3 spells CATSSHPGQNTGELFF. The DNA of the CDR3 is TGTGCCACCAGCTCTCATCCGGGACAGAACACCGGGGAGCTGTTTTTT.